The 5 T cell receptor beta chains given below trace back to one sample, sequenced in a study of blood T cell repertoires in COVID-19. Assay: immunoSEQ multiplex PCR; the TCRdb copy retains only in-frame clones and omits some. Of approximately 62,000 clones listed, approximately 90% are singletons. Sequencing used peripheral blood. These receptors all come from a human donor with active COVID-19. The donor label of this sample is uncertain.

CDR3 residues: CASSLGAAGLPLHF. The DNA of the CDR3 is TGTGCCAGCAGCTTGGGGGCAGCAGGGCTACCCCTCCACTTT. The chain couples TRBV5-6 to TRBJ1-6, with TRBD1 as a possible D gene (5 bases). Trimming cost V 0 bases and J 12 bases, with 13 bases left between them. CDR1 is SGHDT, CDR2 YYEEEE, per germline. The CDR3 length is 14 residues.

This clone has only a few counts. The genes are TRBV10-3 and TRBJ2-7; 7 bases are shared with TRBD2. CDR3 length: 13 amino acids. V shed 8 bases, J shed 2 bases, and the junction held 6 bases outside the gene matches. The germline gives CDR1 ENHRY, CDR2 SYGVKD. The DNA of the CDR3 is TGTGCCATCGGGGGAGCGGGAACCTACGAGCAGTACTTC. It yields the protein CAIGGAGTYEQYF.

This clone appeared a few times. The chain combines TRBV4-2 with TRBJ2-2, with a possible D match to TRBD1 (8 bases). The CDR3 length is 16 residues. The V gene lost 2 bases and the J gene lost 7 bases, with 17 bases spanning the gap. The germline CDR1 and CDR2 sequences are LGHNA and YNFKEQ. The CDR3 DNA follows: TGTGCCAGCAGCCAATCTACAGGGGGGGACAGCGGGGAGCTGTTTTTT. It yields the protein CASSQSTGGDSGELFF.

J is TRBJ1-2 and V is TRBV12-3 or TRBV12-4, with 8 bases that match TRBD1. The junction had 6 bases not matched to a gene; V was cut back by 6 bases and J by 12 bases. This CDR3 has 11 amino acids. The CDR3 here is CASRTGQGDTF. CDR3 sequence (DNA): TGTGCCAGCAGGACCGGACAGGGAGACACCTTC.

V and J are TRBV6-2 or TRBV6-3 and TRBJ2-3, with 10 bases fitting TRBD2. Trimming at V came to 6 bases and at J to 2 bases, leaving 11 bases not matched to a gene. In germline, CDR1 is MNHEY, CDR2 SVGEGT. The CDR3 loop spans 17 amino acids. The CDR3 reads CASSPFASGGPTDTQYF. CDR3 in DNA: TGTGCCAGCAGCCCCTTTGCTAGCGGGGGTCCCACAGATACGCAGTATTTT.